This TCR beta chain is from a study of cytomegalovirus exposure and HLA in healthy donors. In the study overall: Most donors, roughly 82% of a few hundred genotyped, fell in the Caucasian-associated ancestry cluster.

Findings and caveats of the study: A likely sequencing artifact accounted for one observed cluster of highly shared sequence variants.

On this clone itself: Its antigen is still unknown.

The CDR3 consists of 15 residues. The ends lost 5 bases at V and 5 bases at J; junction bases unmatched: 3. Germline CDR1 is SGHTA and CDR2 is FQGTGA. This PCR relied on a set of 60 Vbeta primers and 13 Jbeta primers. Assay: immunoSEQ multiplex PCR; the TCRdb copy retains only in-frame clones and omits some. The data hold more than 95,000 clones, with over 70% observed a single time. This TCR was recovered from a man aged 40-55 years in good health and CMV-seropositive. This rearrangement joins TRBV7-3 to TRBJ2-2; 12 bases align to TRBD2. The material sequenced was PBMCs. Written as DNA, the CDR3 is TGTGCCAGCAGCATCCTAGCGGGAGGGACCGGGGAGCTGTTTTTT. Protein sequence: CASSILAGGTGELFF.